Listed below are T cell receptor beta chains from one sample, sequenced in a study of shared clonotypes between healthy human individuals. Repertoires were generated with immunoSEQ multiplex PCR, while TCRdb's copy carries only in-frame clones and drops some. The sample includes a few million clones, more than 85% of them seen just once. The specimen was naive CD4+ T cells from PBMCs. Source of these receptors: a man younger than 35 in good health. Some clones in this sample may be carry-over from other donors' samples. CDR3s include the opening cysteine and the closing phenylalanine or tryptophan. The order of the fields is J gene, V gene, D gene, clone size, CDR3 DNA, CDR3 protein. The D gene is left open where the match is weak. Where a row states a size, it is once, few, many or the class of an expanded clone; other rows omit it.

J: TRBJ2-3; V: TRBV28; D: TRBD2; size: -; DNA: TGTGCCAGCAGTGATGAGCGGGAGGTCTGGACAGATACGCAGTATTTT; CDR3: CASSDEREVWTDTQYF
J: TRBJ2-7; V: TRBV7-2; D: -; size: -; DNA: TGTGCCAGCAGCCCGCGGACTGAAATTTACGAGCAGTACTTC; CDR3: CASSPRTEIYEQYF
J: TRBJ2-5; V: TRBV5-1; D: -; size: -; DNA: TGCGCCAGCAGCTTGGGGGCAGGTGAAGAGACCCAGTACTTC; CDR3: CASSLGAGEETQYF
J: TRBJ1-6; V: TRBV5-1; D: TRBD1; size: -; DNA: TGCGCCAGCAGCCCTGCAACAGGGGACACTTCACCCCTCCACTTT; CDR3: CASSPATGDTSPLHF
J: TRBJ2-7; V: TRBV6-1; D: TRBD1; size: once; DNA: TGTGCCAGCAGCCTGATCAGGGACAGGGAATACGAGCAGTACTTC; CDR3: CASSLIRDREYEQYF
J: TRBJ1-3; V: TRBV7-9; D: -; size: -; DNA: TGTGCCAGCAGCTTAATCGGCGACACCGGAAACACCATATATTTT; CDR3: CASSLIGDTGNTIYF
J: TRBJ2-3; V: TRBV5-1; D: -; size: -; DNA: TGCGCCAGCAGCTTCACCCGGGCCCAGAGCACAGATACGCAGTATTTT; CDR3: CASSFTRAQSTDTQYF
J: TRBJ2-7; V: TRBV4-2; D: TRBD2; size: -; DNA: TGTGCCAGCAGCCAAGACTTGACTAGCCGATCCTACGAGCAGTACTTC; CDR3: CASSQDLTSRSYEQYF
J: TRBJ2-2; V: TRBV7-6; D: TRBD1; size: -; DNA: TGTGCCAGCAGCTTCACAGGGGTCGGCACCGGGGAGCTGTTTTTT; CDR3: CASSFTGVGTGELFF
J: TRBJ1-2; V: TRBV11-2; D: -; size: -; DNA: TGTGCCAGCAGACCAAATAAACTTAACGGGGCGAACTATGGCTACACCTTC; CDR3: CASRPNKLNGANYGYTF
J: TRBJ2-1; V: TRBV9; D: TRBD2; size: -; DNA: TGTGCCAGCAGCGTTGGTCTAGCGGAGAACAATGAGCAGTTCTTC; CDR3: CASSVGLAENNEQFF
J: TRBJ2-2; V: TRBV2; D: TRBD2; size: few; DNA: TGTGCCAGCGCCCCCCGGGAGGGCCGCACCGGGGAGCTGTTTTTT; CDR3: CASAPREGRTGELFF
J: TRBJ1-5; V: TRBV28; D: -; size: -; DNA: TGTGCCAGCAGCTTACCCCAGGGTCCTATTTATCAGCCCCAGCATTTT; CDR3: CASSLPQGPIYQPQHF
J: TRBJ2-2; V: TRBV4-3; D: -; size: -; DNA: TGCGCCAGCAGCCAAGTGACAGGCCGGGTAGTTCCCGGGGAGCTGTTTTTT; CDR3: CASSQVTGRVVPGELFF
J: TRBJ2-2; V: TRBV10-3; D: TRBD2; size: -; DNA: TGTGCCATCAGTGACCCGACTAGCGGGAACACCGGGGAGCTGTTTTTT; CDR3: CAISDPTSGNTGELFF
J: TRBJ1-5; V: TRBV28; D: -; size: -; DNA: TGTGCCAGCACCGAAACTAACAGGGTTCTACAGCCCCAGCATTTT; CDR3: CASTETNRVLQPQHF
J: TRBJ2-7; V: TRBV28; D: -; size: -; DNA: TGTGCCAGCAGTTTATCGATTCCGGGCGCTTACGAGCAGTACTTC; CDR3: CASSLSIPGAYEQYF
J: TRBJ2-7; V: TRBV5-1; D: -; size: -; DNA: TGCGCCAGCAGCCCGGACAGCTACGAGCAGTACTTC; CDR3: CASSPDSYEQYF
J: TRBJ2-2; V: TRBV7-3; D: -; size: -; DNA: TGTGCCAGCAGCCCCTATACTTACACCGGGGAGCTGTTTTTT; CDR3: CASSPYTYTGELFF
J: TRBJ2-2; V: TRBV20-1; D: -; size: -; DNA: TGCAGTGCTAGTACGCTCAGGGAGCTGTTTTTT; CDR3: CSASTLRELFF
J: TRBJ2-6; V: TRBV5-1; D: -; size: -; DNA: TGCGCCAGCAGCTTTGGTGGGTCTGGGGCCAACGTCCTGACTTTC; CDR3: CASSFGGSGANVLTF
J: TRBJ1-4; V: TRBV7-8; D: -; size: -; DNA: TGTGCCAGCAGCTTAGCTTACGGTCGGGGGATGGAAAAACTGTTTTTT; CDR3: CASSLAYGRGMEKLFF
J: TRBJ2-7; V: TRBV10-2; D: TRBD2; size: -; DNA: TGCGCCAGCAGTGAAATCGGGGGGATTTCCTACGAGCAGTACTTC; CDR3: CASSEIGGISYEQYF
J: TRBJ2-2; V: TRBV28; D: -; size: -; DNA: TGTGCCAGCATAAGGTCTCTAGCTAAGAGCGGGGAGCTGTTTTTT; CDR3: CASIRSLAKSGELFF
J: TRBJ2-2; V: TRBV5-1; D: -; size: -; DNA: TGCGCCAGCAGCTTTGGGGGGACGAACACCGGGGAGCTGTTTTTT; CDR3: CASSFGGTNTGELFF
J: TRBJ2-1; V: TRBV7-3; D: -; size: -; DNA: TGTGCCAGCAGCTTATTAGGGGGATACAATGAGCAGTTCTTC; CDR3: CASSLLGGYNEQFF
J: TRBJ2-3; V: TRBV6-5; D: -; size: -; DNA: TGTGCCAGTTTTGGGGAAGCAGATACGCAGTATTTT; CDR3: CASFGEADTQYF
J: TRBJ2-1; V: TRBV7-9; D: -; size: -; DNA: TGTGCCAGCAGCTTAGCGAGGCTAGCGAGCCCCTACAATGAGCAGTTCTTC; CDR3: CASSLARLASPYNEQFF
J: TRBJ2-6; V: TRBV5-1; D: -; size: -; DNA: TGCGCCAGCAGCCGCGGGACAGACAACGTCCTGACTTTC; CDR3: CASSRGTDNVLTF
J: TRBJ1-1; V: TRBV4-3; D: -; size: -; DNA: TGCGCCAGCAGCCAAGAGACGGGGAGGAACACTGAAGCTTTCTTT; CDR3: CASSQETGRNTEAFF
J: TRBJ2-1; V: TRBV9; D: TRBD2; size: -; DNA: TGTGCCAGCAGCGTAGAGGGAGGGTGGAGTAATGAGCAGTTCTTC; CDR3: CASSVEGGWSNEQFF
J: TRBJ2-2; V: TRBV5-1; D: TRBD2; size: -; DNA: TGCGCCAGCAGCTTGCCGCTAGCGGGTGAAACGAACACCGGGGAGCTGTTTTTT; CDR3: CASSLPLAGETNTGELFF
J: TRBJ1-1; V: TRBV7-2; D: TRBD1; size: -; DNA: TGTGCCAGCAGCTTAAACAGGGGGAACCCTGAAGCTTTCTTT; CDR3: CASSLNRGNPEAFF
J: TRBJ2-1; V: TRBV5-1; D: -; size: -; DNA: TGCGCCAGCAGCTTGAGGGAGCCCTTCTCCTACAATGAGCAGTTCTTC; CDR3: CASSLREPFSYNEQFF
J: TRBJ1-2; V: TRBV18; D: -; size: -; DNA: TGTGCCAGCTCACCTTCTCGATTCGACGGCTACACCTTC; CDR3: CASSPSRFDGYTF
J: TRBJ1-4; V: TRBV10-3; D: -; size: -; DNA: TGTGCCATCAGTGAGTCACCCTCAACTAATGAAAAACTGTTTTTT; CDR3: CAISESPSTNEKLFF
J: TRBJ2-7; V: TRBV10-3; D: -; size: -; DNA: TGTGCCATCAGTGGTTATCCGACAGACGGGTCTAGTGTCGGGTACTTC; CDR3: CAISGYPTDGSSVGYF
J: TRBJ2-7; V: TRBV6-1; D: -; size: -; DNA: TGTGCCAGCAGTGAAGCCCGGCGCACCGGGGAGCAGTACTTC; CDR3: CASSEARRTGEQYF
J: TRBJ1-2; V: TRBV5-1; D: TRBD1; size: -; DNA: TGCGCCAGCTTCGAGCCCGGGACAGGGGACTATGGCTACACCTTC; CDR3: CASFEPGTGDYGYTF
J: TRBJ2-7; V: TRBV30; D: -; size: -; DNA: TGTGCCTGGAGTGCCCTTAGCAGAGTACGGGAGCAGTACTTC; CDR3: CAWSALSRVREQYF
J: TRBJ1-2; V: TRBV15; D: -; size: once; DNA: TGTGCCACCAGCAGAGTTACAGGCCTCGACTATGGCTACACCTTC; CDR3: CATSRVTGLDYGYTF
J: TRBJ2-7; V: TRBV11-2; D: TRBD2; size: once; DNA: TGTGCCAGCAGCCCATTAACCGGGACTAGCGACCACGAGCAGTACTTC; CDR3: CASSPLTGTSDHEQYF
J: TRBJ1-1; V: TRBV6-5; D: -; size: -; DNA: TGTGCCAGCACGCTCTGGACTGAAGCTTTCTTT; CDR3: CASTLWTEAFF